This T cell receptor beta chain was documented in a study of blood T cell repertoires in COVID-19. In germline, CDR1 is MNHNS, CDR2 SASEGT. V was trimmed by 5 bases and J by 4 bases, leaving 14 bases between them. There are 14 residues in the CDR3. Each participant's cohort was designated according to participant-reported clinical history. Original analysis: Amplified reference gene primers provided the basis for estimating nucleated cell counts. Here immunoSEQ multiplex PCR was the method, and the copy in TCRdb shows in-frame clones only, minus some. V, J and clone size are taken as reported in that table, and D and trimming were inferred from the DNA itself. The repertoire consists of hundreds of thousands of clones, with over 75% occurring once and the leading ten covering about 4%.

This TCR derives from a man aged 30-40 years with acute COVID-19. Sequencing input: PBMCs or T cells enriched from blood (not recorded which). V is TRBV6-1 and J is TRBJ1-1; possible D gene TRBD1, 5 bases. As DNA, the CDR3 is TGTGCCAGCAGTTTGGAGGGGCCGATCACTGAAGCTTTCTTT. As protein: CASSLEGPITEAFF.